A single sample is the source of the 27 T cell receptor beta chains below, sequenced in a study of beta chain features in type 1 diabetes. Expressed TCRB transcripts were sequenced after all isolated RNA was converted to cDNA. Clones were read by immunoSEQ multiplex PCR, and TCRdb kept only the in-frame ones, dropping some. The sample consists of about 320,000 clones, 14% of them appearing once. Material for sequencing was central memory CD4+ T cells from blood. These receptors came from a man aged 25 to 40 in good health.

Details on this clone: Distinct nucleotide sequences in the sample also encode this CDR3. The V call is TRBV7-2, the J call TRBJ1-4; TRBD1 agrees at 10 bases. The CDR3 loop spans 14 amino acids. In germline, CDR1 is SGHTA, CDR2 FQGNSA. V lost 6 bases to trimming and J lost 5 bases; unmatched junction nucleotides: 3. The CDR3 nucleotides are TGTGCCAGCAGTTGGGACAGGGGAAATGAAAAACTGTTTTTT. The encoded protein is CASSWDRGNEKLFF.

This chain joins TRBV10-3 and TRBJ2-1; TRBD2 agrees at 11 bases. V lost 4 bases, J lost 7 bases, and 6 bases stayed unmatched. This CDR3 comprises 15 residues. The germline V gene has CDR1 ENHRY and CDR2 SYGVKD. The CDR3 region is CAISALAGGPNEQFF. As DNA, the CDR3 is TGTGCCATCAGTGCTTTAGCGGGGGGGCCAAATGAGCAGTTCTTC.

This rearrangement joins TRBV5-6 to TRBJ2-7; 7 nucleotides match TRBD1. With V trimmed by 5 bases and J by 12 bases, 11 bases remained unmatched. The CDR3 covers 12 residues. Per the germline V gene, CDR1 is SGHDT and CDR2 is YYEEEE. The DNA for the CDR3 is TGTGCCAGCAGGAGGGACAGTCCTCGTTGGTACTTC. Its protein is CASRRDSPRWYF. The variable domain in full, with the rest retrieved from reference TRBV5-6 and TRBJ2-7, is DAGVTQSPTHLIKTRGQQVTLRCSPKSGHDTVSWYQQALGQGPQFIFQYYEEEERQRGNFPDRFSGHQFPNYSSELNVNALLLGDSALYLCASRRDSPRWYFGPGTRLTVT.

This clone was counted between two and nine times. The chain uses TRBV6-1 and TRBJ2-5; D gene uncertain. CDR3 size: 15 residues. Germline CDR1 is MNHNS and CDR2 is SASEGT. V lost 0 bases, J lost 7 bases, and 15 bases lay in between. The CDR3 sequence is CASSEAWSTFGTQYF. The CDR3 DNA reads as TGTGCCAGCAGTGAAGCCTGGAGTACGTTCGGGACCCAGTACTTC.

There are a few counts of this clone. The chain has TRBV7-3 and TRBJ2-1; 9 nucleotides match TRBD2. Per germline, CDR1 SGHTA and CDR2 FQGTGA. CDR3 length: 15 residues. Trimming removed 5 bases from V and 5 bases from J; junction bases left unmatched: 7. The CDR3 protein is CASSLSGLANNEQFF. CDR3 nucleotide sequence: TGTGCCAGCAGCCTTTCGGGACTAGCAAACAATGAGCAGTTCTTC.

This chain connects TRBV7-8 to TRBJ2-6, with 7 bases identical to TRBD1. Germline CDR1 and CDR2: SGHVS and FQNEAQ. The trim removed 3 bases at V and 2 bases at J, leaving 1 base unmatched. This CDR3 has 15 amino acids. In DNA, the CDR3 is TGTGCCAGCAGCTTCACAGGGGCTGGGGCCAACGTCCTGACTTTC. Protein sequence: CASSFTGAGANVLTF.

The gene calls are TRBV7-3 and TRBJ2-5; 13 nucleotides align to TRBD2. The CDR3 extends over 17 amino acids. Germline CDR1 and CDR2: SGHTA and FQGTGA. The trim removed 1 base at V and 2 bases at J, leaving 4 bases unmatched. This chain's CDR3 is CASSLNGLAGEQETQYF. In DNA, the CDR3 is TGTGCCAGCAGCTTAAACGGACTAGCGGGAGAACAAGAGACCCAGTACTTC.

The chain joins TRBV5-1 to TRBJ2-5, with D possibly being TRBD1 (6 bases). V lost 6 bases and J 2 bases, leaving 11 bases between the germline ends. This CDR3 has 13 residues. In germline, CDR1 is SGHRS, CDR2 YFSETQ. The CDR3 protein is CASIQGPQETQYF. CDR3 coding DNA: TGCGCCAGCATTCAGGGGCCTCAAGAGACCCAGTACTTC.

V gene TRBV5-1 combines with J gene TRBJ2-1; 9 bases align to TRBD1. The length of the CDR3 is 15 residues. The germline V gene encodes CDR1 SGHRS and CDR2 YFSETQ. V lost 7 bases to trimming and J lost 10 bases; unmatched junction nucleotides: 15. CDR3 region: CASASTGTGGLEQFF. CDR3 DNA sequence: TGCGCCAGCGCCTCCACAGGAACAGGGGGCCTGGAGCAGTTCTTC. Full variable domain (rest looked up from reference TRBV5-1 and TRBJ2-1): KAGVTQTPRYLIKTRGQQVTLSCSPISGHRSVSWYQQTPGQGLQFLFEYFSETQRNKGNFPGRFSGRQFSNSRSEMNVSTLELGDSALYLCASASTGTGGLEQFFGPGTRLTVL.

The chain uses TRBV7-2 and TRBJ2-3; D is unclear. Trimming shortened V by 5 bases and J by 3 bases, and 6 bases separated the two germline ends. There are 12 residues in the CDR3. Germline values: CDR1 SGHTA, CDR2 FQGNSA. CDR3 DNA sequence: TGTGCCAGCAGCACCAGGACAGATACGCAGTATTTT. Translation: CASSTRTDTQYF.

This chain connects TRBV7-2 to TRBJ1-1; no firm D call. Germline CDR1 and CDR2: SGHTA and FQGNSA. V was pared by 0 bases and J by 2 bases, with 4 bases between. The CDR3 spans 13 residues. In DNA form, the CDR3 reads TGTGCCAGCAGCTTAGCGGATAACACTGAAGCTTTCTTT. This codes for CASSLADNTEAFF.

This clone occurred many times. The V and J genes are TRBV19 and TRBJ2-7, with D possibly being TRBD2 (6 bases). CDR3 length: 14 amino acids. The V end lost 4 bases, the J end lost 5 bases, and 15 bases lay between the germline ends. CDR1 is LNHDA and CDR2 is SQIVND in the germline V gene (reference sequence). The CDR3 DNA reads TGTGCCAGTAGTACGGGACTGACGGCCCACGAGCAGTACTTC. Its translation is CASSTGLTAHEQYF. The full variable domain, rest sourced from reference TRBV19 and TRBJ2-7, is DGGITQSPKYLFRKEGQNVTLSCEQNLNHDAMYWYRQDPGQGLRLIYYSQIVNDFQKGDIAEGYSVSREKKESFPLTVTSAQKNPTAFYLCASSTGLTAHEQYFGPGTRLTVT.

This clone has only a few counts. Here the CDR3 omits its conserved ending phenylalanine or tryptophan, so a read error is the likely source. The chain couples TRBV29-1 to TRBJ2-7, with 9 bases lining up with TRBD2. The J call may be mistaken, given a closer DNA end match to TRBJ2-1. Germline V gene data show CDR1 as SQVTM and CDR2 as ANQGSEA. The CDR3 length is 17 residues. Here the CDR3 reads CSAEGSGSERSYNEQFS. CDR3 DNA: TGCAGCGCGGAGGGTAGCGGGAGCGAGAGGTCCTACAATGAGCAGTTCTCC.

This chain uses TRBV5-6 with TRBJ2-3; 9 bases fit TRBD2. Looked up from germline, CDR1 is SGHDT and CDR2 is YYEEEE. The V segment lost 4 bases and the J segment 3 bases; nucleotides outside the gene matches: 9. The CDR3 runs to 16 residues. CDR3 in amino acids: CASSQGPAGGTDTQYF. The CDR3 DNA follows: TGTGCCAGCAGCCAAGGACCAGCGGGGGGAACAGATACGCAGTATTTT. Drawing the rest from reference TRBV5-6 and TRBJ2-3, the complete variable domain is DAGVTQSPTHLIKTRGQQVTLRCSPKSGHDTVSWYQQALGQGPQFIFQYYEEEERQRGNFPDRFSGHQFPNYSSELNVNALLLGDSALYLCASSQGPAGGTDTQYFGPGTRLTVL.

The rearrangement links TRBV7-2 to TRBJ2-3, with 7 nucleotides matching TRBD1. J was trimmed by 1 base and V by 0 bases; bases with no gene match: 7. This CDR3 has 17 amino acids. Per germline, CDR1 SGHTA and CDR2 FQGNSA. CDR3 region: CASSLARSGTGTDTQYF. For the CDR3, the DNA is TGTGCCAGCAGCTTAGCCCGATCCGGGACAGGCACAGATACGCAGTATTTT. The whole variable domain, remainder taken from reference TRBV7-2 and TRBJ2-3, is GAGVSQSPSNKVTEKGKDVELRCDPISGHTALYWYRQSLGQGLEFLIYFQGNSAPDKSGLPSDRFSAERTGGSVSTLTIQRTQQEDSAVYLCASSLARSGTGTDTQYFGPGTRLTVL.

This clone has more than one count but fewer than ten. The chain joins TRBV7-9 to TRBJ1-1; TRBD1 might be the D (5 bases). Germline lookup yields CDR1 SEHNR and CDR2 FQNEAQ (reference sequence). The CDR3 length is 14 residues. The ends were cut back, 5 bases at V and 0 bases at J, with 10 bases in the middle. The CDR3 coding sequence is TGTGCCAGCAGCCAGGGCAGCCTGAACACTGAAGCTTTCTTT. Its protein product is CASSQGSLNTEAFF.

V gene TRBV9 combines with J gene TRBJ1-5; D gene uncertain. There are 14 residues in the CDR3. V lost 3 bases to trimming and J lost 6 bases, with 13 bases between them. Germline lookup yields CDR1 SGDLS and CDR2 YYNGEE. The CDR3 DNA is TGTGCCAGCAGCGAGGGTGGAGTAGGTCAGCCCCAGCATTTT. Translation gives CASSEGGVGQPQHF.

A remark on this clone: Other nucleotide sequences from this sample produce the same CDR3. This chain links TRBV7-2 with TRBJ2-3; D is uncertain. CDR1 is SGHTA, CDR2 FQGNSA, per germline. Trimming took off 3 bases at V and 0 bases at J, with 7 bases between the two ends. The CDR3 runs 14 residues. In nucleotides, the CDR3 is TGTGCCAGCAGCTTTACAGAGAGCACAGATACGCAGTATTTT. Amino acids: CASSFTESTDTQYF.

In this sample, this clone turned up a few times. J is TRBJ2-1 and V is TRBV7-2; D is perhaps TRBD1 (6 bases). Per germline, CDR1 SGHTA and CDR2 FQGNSA. V was clipped by 2 bases and J by 9 bases, with 11 bases between them. The CDR3 totals 13 residues. CDR3 in DNA: TGTGCCAGCAGCTTATTCGAGGGGGTTGAGCAGTTCTTC. Residues: CASSLFEGVEQFF.

This clone was seen a few times. The V gene is TRBV4-1, the J gene TRBJ2-1; 11 bases are shared with TRBD2. Per the germline V gene, CDR1 is MGHRA and CDR2 is YSYEKL. CDR3 length: 15 residues. Trimming cost V 4 bases and J 5 bases; bases outside gene matches: 4. This CDR3 is CASSLAGGPNNEQFF. The CDR3 bases are TGCGCCAGCAGCCTAGCGGGGGGGCCGAACAATGAGCAGTTCTTC.

This clone was observed a few times. The chain has TRBV5-5 and TRBJ2-1, with D perhaps TRBD1 (6 bases). V lost 6 bases, J lost 6 bases, and 25 bases lay in between. CDR1 is SGHKS, CDR2 YYEKEE, per germline (reference sequence). The CDR3 is made up of 17 amino acids. CDR3: CASTIIQGPPGGNEQFF. The DNA for the CDR3 is TGTGCCAGCACCATAATACAGGGACCCCCTGGGGGCAATGAGCAGTTCTTC.

This clone turned up a few times. This chain links TRBV30 with TRBJ1-1, with D unresolved. V lost 2 bases and J 5 bases, leaving 12 bases between the germline ends. CDR1 is GTSNPN, CDR2 SVGIG, per germline (reference sequence). The length of the CDR3 is 13 residues. In DNA, the CDR3 is TGTGCCTGGAGTCAACGCTCGGGGACTGAAGCTTTCTTT. Protein: CAWSQRSGTEAFF. The complete variable domain, with remaining parts taken from reference TRBV30 and TRBJ1-1, reads SQTIHQWPATLVQPVGSPLSLECTVEGTSNPNLYWYRQAAGRGLQLLFYSVGIGQISSEVPQNLSASRPQDRQFILSSKKLLLSDSGFYLCAWSQRSGTEAFFGQGTRLTVV.

This chain uses TRBV5-1 with TRBJ2-1, with D possibly TRBD1 on 6 matching bases. Germline V gene data show CDR1 as SGHRS and CDR2 as YFSETQ. Trimming took off 3 bases at V and 4 bases at J, with 8 bases between the two ends. The CDR3 totals 13 residues. DNA for the CDR3: TGCGCCAGCAGCTCGACAGGATACAATGAGCAGTTCTTC. Amino acids: CASSSTGYNEQFF.

This clone appeared a few times. CDR3 sequence: CAISEGMQENYGYTF. DNA for the CDR3: TGTGCCATCAGTGAGGGGATGCAGGAAAACTATGGCTACACCTTC. This chain uses TRBV10-3 with TRBJ1-2; D gene unclear. V was trimmed by 2 bases and J by 2 bases, leaving 12 bases between them. The CDR3 totals 15 residues. Germline V gives CDR1 ENHRY, CDR2 SYGVKD.

This clone has only a few counts. V usage is TRBV2 and J usage is TRBJ2-5; no clear D. The length of the CDR3 is 13 residues. V gave up 4 bases and J gave up 5 bases, with 11 bases separating them. Germline values: CDR1 SNHLY, CDR2 FYNNEI. The CDR3 is CASSVQGWETQYF. CDR3 DNA: TGTGCCAGCAGTGTACAAGGTTGGGAGACCCAGTACTTC.

In regard to this clone: A read error is possible here, since a much larger clone lies one base away. Other nucleotide sequences from this sample produce the same CDR3. This chain uses TRBV11-2 with TRBJ1-1; no firm D call. Trimming took off 1 base at V and 4 bases at J, with 7 bases between the two ends. In germline, CDR1 is SGHAT, CDR2 FQNNGV. The CDR3 length is 13 residues. The CDR3 loop reads CASSLGAGTEAFF. CDR3 bases: TGTGCCAGCAGCTTAGGTGCTGGCACTGAAGCTTTCTTT. Full variable domain (outside the CDR3, taken from reference TRBV11-2 and TRBJ1-1): EAGVAQSPRYKIIEKRQSVAFWCNPISGHATLYWYQQILGQGPKLLIQFQNNGVVDDSQLPKDRFSAERLKGVDSTLKIQPAKLEDSAVYLCASSLGAGTEAFFGQGTRLTVV.

This clone was recorded a few times. The rearrangement joins TRBV7-9 to TRBJ2-1, with D uncertain. Germline V CDR1 and CDR2: SEHNR, FQNEAQ (reference sequence). CDR3 length equals 12 residues. V was shortened by 5 bases and J by 8 bases, with 10 bases between the two germline ends. The CDR3 DNA follows: TGTGCCAGCAGCCCAATTTCGGATGAGCAGTTCTTC. Translation: CASSPISDEQFF.